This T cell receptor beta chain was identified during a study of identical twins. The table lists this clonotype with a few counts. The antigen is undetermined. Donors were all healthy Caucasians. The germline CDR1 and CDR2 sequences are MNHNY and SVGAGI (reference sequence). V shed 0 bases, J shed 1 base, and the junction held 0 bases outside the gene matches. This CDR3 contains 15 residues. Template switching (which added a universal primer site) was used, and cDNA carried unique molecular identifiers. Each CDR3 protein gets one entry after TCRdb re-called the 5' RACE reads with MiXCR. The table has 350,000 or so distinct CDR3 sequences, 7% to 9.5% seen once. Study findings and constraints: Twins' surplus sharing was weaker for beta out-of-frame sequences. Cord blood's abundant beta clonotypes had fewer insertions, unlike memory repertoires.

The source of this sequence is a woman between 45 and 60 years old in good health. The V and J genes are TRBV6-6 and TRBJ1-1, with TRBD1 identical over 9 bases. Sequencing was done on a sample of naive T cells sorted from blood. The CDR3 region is CASSYSDRGNTEAFF. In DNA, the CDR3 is TGTGCCAGCAGTTACTCGGACAGGGGGAACACTGAAGCTTTCTTT.